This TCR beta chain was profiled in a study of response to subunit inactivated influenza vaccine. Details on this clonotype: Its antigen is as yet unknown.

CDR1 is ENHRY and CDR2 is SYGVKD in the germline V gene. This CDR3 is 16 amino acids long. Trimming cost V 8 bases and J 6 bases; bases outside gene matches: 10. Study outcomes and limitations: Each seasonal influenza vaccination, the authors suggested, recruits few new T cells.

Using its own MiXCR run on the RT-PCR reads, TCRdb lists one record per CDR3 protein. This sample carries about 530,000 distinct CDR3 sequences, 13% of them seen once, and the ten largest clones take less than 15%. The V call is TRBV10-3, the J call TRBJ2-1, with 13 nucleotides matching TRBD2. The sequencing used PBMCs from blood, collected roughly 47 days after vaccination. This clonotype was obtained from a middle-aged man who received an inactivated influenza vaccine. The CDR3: CAIATSGRATGNEQFF. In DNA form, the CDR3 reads TGTGCCATCGCAACTAGCGGGAGGGCCACTGGCAATGAGCAGTTCTTC.